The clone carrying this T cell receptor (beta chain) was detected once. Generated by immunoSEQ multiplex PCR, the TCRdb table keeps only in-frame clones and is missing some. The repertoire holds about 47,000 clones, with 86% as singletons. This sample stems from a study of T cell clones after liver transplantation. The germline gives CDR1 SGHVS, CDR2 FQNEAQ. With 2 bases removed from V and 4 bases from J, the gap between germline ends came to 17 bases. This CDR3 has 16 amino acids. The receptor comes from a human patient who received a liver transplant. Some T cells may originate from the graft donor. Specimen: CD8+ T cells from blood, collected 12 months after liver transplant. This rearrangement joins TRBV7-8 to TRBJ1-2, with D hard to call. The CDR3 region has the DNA TGTGCCAGCAGCTTAATTCGCCGGGCAGGAACCTATGGCTACACCTTC. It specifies CASSLIRRAGTYGYTF.